A selection of T cell receptor beta chains follows, all from one sample in a study of cytomegalovirus exposure and HLA in healthy donors. Sequencing was performed with immunoSEQ multiplex PCR; in TCRdb, only in-frame clones are kept and a portion is missing. The table lists over 100,000 clones, 75% to 80% of them singletons. The sequencing input was PBMCs. The receptor set was obtained from a woman between 25 and 40 years old in good health and CMV-seropositive. Both conserved end residues are part of each CDR3. A D gene is named only where the DNA matches it firmly. Clone size is not always given. Where it is, it says once, few, many or a class for expanded clones.

NA | TRBJ1-2 | TRBV19 | TRBD1 | CASSLRQGLFGYTF | TGTGCCAGTAGTCTACGACAGGGACTCTTCGGCTACACCTTC
NA | TRBJ2-3 | TRBV5-1 | TRBD2 | CASRRTSGGPTDTQYF | TGCGCCAGCAGACGGACTAGCGGGGGACCCACAGATACGCAGTATTTT
NA | TRBJ2-2 | TRBV6-1 | NA | CASSEVRGPTGELFF | TGTGCCAGCAGTGAAGTTCGAGGCCCCACCGGGGAGCTGTTTTTT
NA | TRBJ2-3 | TRBV27 | TRBD2 | CASSSPWTSGGEGDTQYF | TGTGCCAGCAGTTCACCATGGACTAGCGGGGGGGAAGGGGATACGCAGTATTTT
NA | TRBJ1-1 | TRBV28 | NA | CASSRTGTQYLFF | TGTGCCAGCAGCCGCACCGGGACACAATATCTTTTCTTT
few | TRBJ2-1 | TRBV6-6 | NA | CASSWAGTGNEQFF | TGTGCCAGCAGTTGGGCAGGGACTGGGAATGAGCAGTTCTTC
NA | TRBJ1-1 | TRBV7-9 | NA | CASSEQVGNTEAFF | TGTGCCAGCAGCGAACAGGTGGGAAACACTGAAGCTTTCTTT
once | TRBJ1-2 | TRBV19 | TRBD1 | CASSITRRDSSFNYGYTF | TGTGCCAGTAGTATAACAAGGCGGGACAGCTCTTTTAACTATGGCTACACCTTC
NA | TRBJ1-6 | TRBV30 | NA | CAWSVGRASPLHF | TGTGCCTGGAGTGTAGGGAGAGCTTCACCCCTCCACTTT
NA | TRBJ1-2 | TRBV7-9 | TRBD1 | CASSPQGQADGYTF | TGTGCCAGCAGCCCCCAGGGACAGGCGGATGGCTACACCTTC
NA | TRBJ1-1 | TRBV25-1 | NA | CASSPGGGARANTEAFF | TGTGCCAGCAGCCCCGGGGGGGGCGCGCGGGCGAACACTGAAGCTTTCTTT
NA | TRBJ1-5 | TRBV19 | NA | CASSSGARQPQHF | TGTGCCAGTTCCTCAGGGGCGAGGCAGCCCCAGCATTTT
NA | TRBJ1-1 | TRBV5-4 | TRBD1 | CASSLKKGAGTEAFF | TGTGCCAGCAGCTTAAAAAAGGGGGCTGGGACTGAAGCTTTCTTT
few | TRBJ2-7 | TRBV6-4 | NA | CASSEYRVSEQYF | TGTGCCAGCAGTGAGTACAGGGTAAGCGAGCAGTACTTC
NA | TRBJ2-2 | TRBV11-3 | NA | CASSLDRGNTGELFF | TGTGCCAGCAGCTTAGATCGGGGGAACACCGGGGAGCTGTTTTTT
NA | TRBJ2-3 | TRBV5-5 | NA | CASKVTPGITDTQYF | TGTGCCAGCAAGGTGACCCCGGGAATAACAGATACGCAGTATTTT
few | TRBJ2-3 | TRBV4-1 | NA | CASSQDLATTDTQYF | TGCGCCAGCAGCCAAGATTTAGCTACCACAGATACGCAGTATTTT
NA | TRBJ1-1 | TRBV5-8 | TRBD1 | CASRYWGQGAAEAFF | TGTGCCAGCAGATATTGGGGTCAGGGGGCAGCTGAAGCTTTCTTT
once | TRBJ2-7 | TRBV5-5 | NA | CASSARGYEQYF | TGTGCCAGCAGTGCGCGGGGCTACGAGCAGTACTTC
once | TRBJ1-2 | TRBV27 | TRBD1 | CASSSPGGYGYTF | TGTGCCAGCAGTTCCCCAGGGGGCTATGGCTACACCTTC
NA | TRBJ2-5 | TRBV15 | TRBD2 | CATSRGSGGEETQYF | TGTGCCACCAGCAGAGGGAGCGGGGGAGAAGAGACCCAGTACTTC
once | TRBJ1-2 | TRBV18 | TRBD1 | CASVRGDRVLGGYTF | TGTGCCAGCGTTCGGGGGGACAGGGTTCTTGGCGGCTACACCTTC
few | TRBJ2-2 | TRBV7-7 | NA | CASSPVLGPGHGSGELFF | TGTGCCAGCAGCCCGGTTCTGGGACCGGGACACGGATCCGGGGAGCTGTTTTTT
NA | TRBJ1-1 | TRBV5-1 | NA | CASSLVSNLNTEAFF | TGCGCCAGCAGCTTGGTTAGTAATTTGAACACTGAAGCTTTCTTT
NA | TRBJ1-6 | TRBV2 | NA | CASSGGADSPLHF | TGTGCCAGCAGCGGAGGGGCAGATTCACCCCTCCACTTT
NA | TRBJ2-7 | TRBV4-3 | NA | CASSQARDSRQYF | TGCGCCAGCAGCCAAGCGAGAGACAGTCGGCAGTACTTC
NA | TRBJ2-7 | TRBV7-9 | NA | CASSPRGVRAYEQYF | TGTGCCAGCAGCCCCCGCGGGGTCAGGGCCTACGAGCAGTACTTC
once | TRBJ2-1 | TRBV29-1 | TRBD1 | CSGDSASYNEQFF | TGCAGCGGGGACAGCGCCTCCTACAATGAGCAGTTCTTC